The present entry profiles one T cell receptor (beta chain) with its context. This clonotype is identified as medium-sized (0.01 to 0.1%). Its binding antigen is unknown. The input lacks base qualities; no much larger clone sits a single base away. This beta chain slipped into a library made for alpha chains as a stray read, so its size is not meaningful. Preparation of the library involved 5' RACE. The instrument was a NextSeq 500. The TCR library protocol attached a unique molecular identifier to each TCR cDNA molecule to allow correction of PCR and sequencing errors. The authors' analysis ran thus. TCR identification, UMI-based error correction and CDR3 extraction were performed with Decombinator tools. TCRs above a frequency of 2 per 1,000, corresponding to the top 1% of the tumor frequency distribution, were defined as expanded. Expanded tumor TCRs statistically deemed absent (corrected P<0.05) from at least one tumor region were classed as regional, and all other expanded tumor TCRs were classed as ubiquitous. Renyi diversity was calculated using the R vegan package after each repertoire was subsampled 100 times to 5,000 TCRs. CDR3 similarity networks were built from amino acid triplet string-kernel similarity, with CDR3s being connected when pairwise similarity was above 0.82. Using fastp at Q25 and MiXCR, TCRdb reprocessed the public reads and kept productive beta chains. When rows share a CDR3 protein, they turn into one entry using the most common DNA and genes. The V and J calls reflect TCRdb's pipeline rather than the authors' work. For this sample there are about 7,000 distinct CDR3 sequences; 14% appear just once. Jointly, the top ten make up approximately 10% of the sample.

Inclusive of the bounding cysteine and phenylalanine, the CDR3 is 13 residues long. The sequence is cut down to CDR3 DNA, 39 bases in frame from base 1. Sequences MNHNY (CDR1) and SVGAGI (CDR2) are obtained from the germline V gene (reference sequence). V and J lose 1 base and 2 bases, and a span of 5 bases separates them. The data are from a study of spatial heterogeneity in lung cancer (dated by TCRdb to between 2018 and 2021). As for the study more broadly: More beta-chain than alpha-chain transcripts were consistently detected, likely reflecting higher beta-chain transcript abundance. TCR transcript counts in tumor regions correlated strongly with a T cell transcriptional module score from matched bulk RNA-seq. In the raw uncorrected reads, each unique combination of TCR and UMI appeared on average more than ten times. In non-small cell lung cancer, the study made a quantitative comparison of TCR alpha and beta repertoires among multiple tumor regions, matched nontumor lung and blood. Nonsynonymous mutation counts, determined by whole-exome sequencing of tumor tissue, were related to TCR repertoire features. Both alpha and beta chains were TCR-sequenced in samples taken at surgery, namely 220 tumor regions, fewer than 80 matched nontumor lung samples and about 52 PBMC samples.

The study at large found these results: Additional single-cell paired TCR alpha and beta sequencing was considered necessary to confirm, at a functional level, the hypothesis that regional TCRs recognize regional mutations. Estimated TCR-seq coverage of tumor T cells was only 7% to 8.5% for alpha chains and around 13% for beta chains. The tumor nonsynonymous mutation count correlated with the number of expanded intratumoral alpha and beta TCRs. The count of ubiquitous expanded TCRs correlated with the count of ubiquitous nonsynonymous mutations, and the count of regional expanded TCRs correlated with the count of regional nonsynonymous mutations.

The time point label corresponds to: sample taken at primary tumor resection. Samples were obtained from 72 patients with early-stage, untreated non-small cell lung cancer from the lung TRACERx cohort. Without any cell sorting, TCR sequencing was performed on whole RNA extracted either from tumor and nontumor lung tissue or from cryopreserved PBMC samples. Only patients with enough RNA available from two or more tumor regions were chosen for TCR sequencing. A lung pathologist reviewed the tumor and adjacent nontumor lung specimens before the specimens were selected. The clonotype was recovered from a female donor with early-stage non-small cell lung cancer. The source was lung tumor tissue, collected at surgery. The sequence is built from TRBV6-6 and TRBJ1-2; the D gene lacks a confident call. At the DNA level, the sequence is TGTGCCAGCAGTTACTGGCGGAACTATGGCTACACCTTC. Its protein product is CASSYWRNYGYTF.